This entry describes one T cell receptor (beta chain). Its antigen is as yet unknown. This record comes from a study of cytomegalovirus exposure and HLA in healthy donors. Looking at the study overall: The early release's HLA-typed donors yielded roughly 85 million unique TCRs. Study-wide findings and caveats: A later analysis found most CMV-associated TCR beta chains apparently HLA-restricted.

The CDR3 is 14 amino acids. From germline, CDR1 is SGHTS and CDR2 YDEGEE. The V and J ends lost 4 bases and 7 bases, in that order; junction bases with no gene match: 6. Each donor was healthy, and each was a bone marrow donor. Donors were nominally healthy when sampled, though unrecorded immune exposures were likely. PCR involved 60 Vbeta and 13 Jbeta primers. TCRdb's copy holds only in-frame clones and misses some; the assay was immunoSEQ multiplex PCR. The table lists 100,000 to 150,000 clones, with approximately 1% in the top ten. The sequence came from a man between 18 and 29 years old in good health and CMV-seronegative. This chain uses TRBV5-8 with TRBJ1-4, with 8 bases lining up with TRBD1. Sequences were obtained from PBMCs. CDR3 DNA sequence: TGTGCCAGCAGCCCGGGACAGGTCGCTGAAAAACTGTTTTTT. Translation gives CASSPGQVAEKLFF.